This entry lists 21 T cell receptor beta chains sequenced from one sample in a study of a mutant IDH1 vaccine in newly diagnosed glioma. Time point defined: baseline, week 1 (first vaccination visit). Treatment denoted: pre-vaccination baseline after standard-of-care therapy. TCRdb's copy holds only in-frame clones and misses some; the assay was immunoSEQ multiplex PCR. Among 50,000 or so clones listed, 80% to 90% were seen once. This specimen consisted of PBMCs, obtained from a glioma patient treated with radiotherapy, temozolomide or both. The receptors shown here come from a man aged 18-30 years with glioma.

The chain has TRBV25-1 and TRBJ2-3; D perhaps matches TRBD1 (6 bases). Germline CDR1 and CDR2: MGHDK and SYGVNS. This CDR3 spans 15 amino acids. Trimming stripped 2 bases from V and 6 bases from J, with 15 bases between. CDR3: CASSETHRASDTQYF. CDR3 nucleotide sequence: TGTGCCAGCAGTGAAACACACAGGGCTTCGGATACGCAGTATTTT.

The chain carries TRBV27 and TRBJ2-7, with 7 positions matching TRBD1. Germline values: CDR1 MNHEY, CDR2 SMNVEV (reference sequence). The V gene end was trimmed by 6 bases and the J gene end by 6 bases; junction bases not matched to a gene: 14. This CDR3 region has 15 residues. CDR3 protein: CASSLGGARSGEQYF. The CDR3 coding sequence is TGTGCCAGCAGCCTAGGGGGCGCTCGGTCTGGCGAGCAGTACTTC.

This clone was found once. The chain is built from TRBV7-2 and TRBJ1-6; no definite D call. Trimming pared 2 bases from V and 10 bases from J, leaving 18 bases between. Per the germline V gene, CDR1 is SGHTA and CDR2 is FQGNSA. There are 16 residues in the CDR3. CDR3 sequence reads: CASSLLPGDRESPLHF. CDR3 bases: TGTGCCAGCAGCTTATTGCCTGGCGATCGGGAATCACCCCTCCACTTT.

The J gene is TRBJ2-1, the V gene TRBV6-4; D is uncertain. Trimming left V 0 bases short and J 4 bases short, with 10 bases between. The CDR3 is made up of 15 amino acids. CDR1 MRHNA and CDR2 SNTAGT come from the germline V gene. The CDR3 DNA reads TGTGCCAGCAGTGACTCAGGGCTAGATTACAATGAGCAGTTCTTC. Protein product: CASSDSGLDYNEQFF.

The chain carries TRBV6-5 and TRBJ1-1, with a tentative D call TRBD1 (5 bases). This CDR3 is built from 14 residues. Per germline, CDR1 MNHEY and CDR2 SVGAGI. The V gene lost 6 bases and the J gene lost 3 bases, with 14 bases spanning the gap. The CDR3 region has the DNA TGTGCCAGCAGCCCGGGGCGAAGGCACACTGAAGCTTTCTTT. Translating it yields CASSPGRRHTEAFF.

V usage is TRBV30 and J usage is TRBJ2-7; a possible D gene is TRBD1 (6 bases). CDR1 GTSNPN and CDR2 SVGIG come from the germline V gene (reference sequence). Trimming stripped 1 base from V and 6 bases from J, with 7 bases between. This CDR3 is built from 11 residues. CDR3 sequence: CAWSGGPEQYF. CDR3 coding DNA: TGTGCCTGGAGTGGGGGGCCCGAGCAGTACTTC.

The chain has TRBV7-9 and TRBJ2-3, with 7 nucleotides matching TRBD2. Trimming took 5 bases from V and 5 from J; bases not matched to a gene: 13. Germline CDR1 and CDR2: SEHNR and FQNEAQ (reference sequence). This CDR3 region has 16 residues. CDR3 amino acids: CASSPRLAAQIDTQYF. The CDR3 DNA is TGTGCCAGCAGCCCCAGACTAGCTGCCCAGATAGATACGCAGTATTTT.

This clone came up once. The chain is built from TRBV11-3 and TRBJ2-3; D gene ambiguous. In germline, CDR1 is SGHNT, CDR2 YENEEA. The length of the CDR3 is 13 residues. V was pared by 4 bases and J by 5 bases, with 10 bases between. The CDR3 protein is CASSSPWEDTQYF. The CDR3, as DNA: TGTGCCAGCAGCTCCCCCTGGGAAGATACGCAGTATTTT.

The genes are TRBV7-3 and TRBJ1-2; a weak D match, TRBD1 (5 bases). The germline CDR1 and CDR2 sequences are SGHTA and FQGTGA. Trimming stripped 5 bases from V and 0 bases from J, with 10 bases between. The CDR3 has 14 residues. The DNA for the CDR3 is TGTGCCAGCAGCCAAGGGACGTCTAACTATGGCTACACCTTC. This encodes CASSQGTSNYGYTF.

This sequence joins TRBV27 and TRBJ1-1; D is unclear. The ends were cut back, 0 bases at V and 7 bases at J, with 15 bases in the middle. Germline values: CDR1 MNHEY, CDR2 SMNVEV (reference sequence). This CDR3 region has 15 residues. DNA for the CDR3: TGTGCCAGCAGTTTATCGAAGGGAGCTCTAAATGAAGCTTTCTTT. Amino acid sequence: CASSLSKGALNEAFF.

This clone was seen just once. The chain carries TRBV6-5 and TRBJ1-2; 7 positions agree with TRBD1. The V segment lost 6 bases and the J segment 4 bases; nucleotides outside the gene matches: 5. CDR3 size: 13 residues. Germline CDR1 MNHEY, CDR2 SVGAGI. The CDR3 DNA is TGTGCCAGCAGACCCGACAGGGTCTATGGCTACACCTTC. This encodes CASRPDRVYGYTF.

CDR3: CASSSGLAGGPGGELFF. DNA for the CDR3: TGTGCCAGCAGCTCCGGACTAGCGGGAGGGCCGGGCGGGGAGCTGTTTTTT. The chain employs TRBV7-2 and TRBJ2-2; TRBD2 matches 15 bases. Germline V gene sequence: CDR1 SGHTA, CDR2 FQGNSA. The CDR3 is made up of 17 amino acids. The V gene end was trimmed by 4 bases and the J gene end by 7 bases; junction bases not matched to a gene: 7.

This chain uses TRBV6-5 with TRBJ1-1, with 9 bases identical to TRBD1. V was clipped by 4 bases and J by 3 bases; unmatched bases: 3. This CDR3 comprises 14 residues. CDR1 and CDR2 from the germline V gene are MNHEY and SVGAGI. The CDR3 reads CASSFRDRDTEAFF. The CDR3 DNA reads TGTGCCAGCAGTTTCCGGGACAGGGACACTGAAGCTTTCTTT.

CDR3 in DNA: TGTGCCAGCAGCTTACAGGGGGTCGTGGGTTCACCCCTCCACTTT. Protein product: CASSLQGVVGSPLHF. The genes are TRBV11-2 and TRBJ1-6, with TRBD1 matching 7 bases. Germline trimming cut 2 bases from V and 9 bases from J; bases unmatched to any gene: 7. Per germline, CDR1 SGHAT and CDR2 FQNNGV. This CDR3 is built from 15 residues.

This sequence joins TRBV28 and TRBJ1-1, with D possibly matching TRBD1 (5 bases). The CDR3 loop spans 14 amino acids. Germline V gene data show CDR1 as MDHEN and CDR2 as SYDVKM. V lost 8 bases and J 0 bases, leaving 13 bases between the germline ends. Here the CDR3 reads CASWGVPMNTEAFF. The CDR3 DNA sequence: TGTGCCAGCTGGGGCGTTCCGATGAACACTGAAGCTTTCTTT.

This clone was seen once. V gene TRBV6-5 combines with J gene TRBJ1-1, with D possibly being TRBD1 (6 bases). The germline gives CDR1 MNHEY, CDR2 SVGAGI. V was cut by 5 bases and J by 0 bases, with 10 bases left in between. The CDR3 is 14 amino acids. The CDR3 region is CASSRDRLNTEAFF. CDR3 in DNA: TGTGCCAGCAGTCGTGACAGGCTGAACACTGAAGCTTTCTTT.

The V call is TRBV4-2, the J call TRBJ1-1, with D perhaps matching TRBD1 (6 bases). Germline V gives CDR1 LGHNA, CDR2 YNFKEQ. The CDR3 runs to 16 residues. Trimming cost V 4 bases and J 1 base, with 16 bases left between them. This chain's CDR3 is CASSPTTGTQNTEAFF. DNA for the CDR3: TGTGCCAGCAGCCCTACCACCGGGACACAGAACACTGAAGCTTTCTTT.

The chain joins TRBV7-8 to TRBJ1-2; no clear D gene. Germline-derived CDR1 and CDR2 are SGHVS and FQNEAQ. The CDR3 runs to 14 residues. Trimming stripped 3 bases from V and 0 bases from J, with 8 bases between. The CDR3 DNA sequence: TGTGCCAGCAGCTTTCTGTGGTCTAACTATGGCTACACCTTC. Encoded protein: CASSFLWSNYGYTF.

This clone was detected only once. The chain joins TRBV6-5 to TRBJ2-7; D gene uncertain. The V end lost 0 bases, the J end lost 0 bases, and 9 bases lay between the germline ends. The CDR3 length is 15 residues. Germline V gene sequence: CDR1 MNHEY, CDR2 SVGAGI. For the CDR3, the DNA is TGTGCCAGCAGTTACTCATTGGCCCTCTCCTACGAGCAGTACTTC. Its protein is CASSYSLALSYEQYF.

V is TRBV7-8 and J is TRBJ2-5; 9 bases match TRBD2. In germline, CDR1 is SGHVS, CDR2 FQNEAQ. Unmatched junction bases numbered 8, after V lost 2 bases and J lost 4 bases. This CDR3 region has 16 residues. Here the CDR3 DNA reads TGTGCCAGCAGCTTATCGGCGGGGGGGCTCTCAGAGACCCAGTACTTC. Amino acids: CASSLSAGGLSETQYF.

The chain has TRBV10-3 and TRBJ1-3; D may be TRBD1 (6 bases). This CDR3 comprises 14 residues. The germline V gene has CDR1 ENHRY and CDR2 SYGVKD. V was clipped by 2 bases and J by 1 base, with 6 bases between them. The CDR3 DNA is TGTGCCATCAGTGAGACAGGGTCTGGAAACACCATATATTTT. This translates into CAISETGSGNTIYF.